This TCR beta chain was observed in a study of T cell repertoires in cytomegalovirus infection. Study in general: Matching HLA type, along with CMV infection, was indicated by public TCR beta signatures.

TCRdb reprocessed the reads via MiXCR and lists one record per CDR3 protein. The data hold 170,000 or so distinct CDR3 sequences, with approximately 15% observed a single time. V was shortened by 4 bases and J by 8 bases, with 17 bases between the two germline ends. Germline CDR1 SGHVS, CDR2 FQNEAQ. The CDR3 totals 14 residues. The sample holds many counts of this clonotype. The target antigen is unknown. Study results and limitations: Pooled public TCR beta family frequency picked out CMV carriers with the relevant HLA. The ex vivo response was dominated by HLA-C-restricted CMV-specific TCR beta clonotypes.

V and J are TRBV7-8 and TRBJ1-2; no reliable D call. The source is a human donor in good health (CMV status not recorded). Some clones in this sample may be carry-over from other donors' samples. The sample consisted of PBMCs. The CDR3 nucleotides are TGTGCCAGCAGCTCCGCCGGACTGTCCTACGGCTACACCTTC. It encodes CASSSAGLSYGYTF.